This TCR beta chain is from a study of long-term antiretroviral therapy in people with HIV. Of note for this clone: Antigen unknown.

The CDR3 consists of 15 residues. Germline V lookup: CDR1 MGHDK, CDR2 SYGVNS. Deletions cut 4 bases from V and 5 bases from J, with 18 bases between. Study-wide results and limits: Repertoires in HIV (unlike those of controls) had narrower CDR3 length ranges. After ART, diversity increased yet remained lower than transplant donor controls. Collection of the blood, which took place between about 2004 and 2018, possibly occurred under older ART regimens. It was not possible to obtain data on ART adherence, viral resistance or therapy changes.

The libraries were made with immunoSEQ v3.0 at survey level. Measured with immunoSEQ multiplex PCR; TCRdb has only the in-frame clones, and not every one. The table lists approximately 35,000 clones, 95% to 98% of them singletons, with 2.9% in the top ten. The chain links TRBV25-1 to TRBJ2-7; D remains ambiguous. This sequence originates from a man aged 25 to 40 with HIV. The sample was unsorted PBMCs, taken 6.9 years after starting antiretroviral therapy. CDR3 loop: CASSAVRGIYDEQYF. Written as DNA, the CDR3 is TGTGCCAGCAGTGCAGTGAGAGGAATTTACGACGAGCAGTACTTC.